This T cell receptor (beta chain) was identified in a study of OX40 agonist ivuxolimab in advanced cancers. Background on the study: Dose-escalation patients' cancers were hepatocellular carcinoma, melanoma, renal cell or head and neck cancer. Whole-study results and caveats: The study found that CD8+ T cells averaged more expanded clones than CD4+. CD4+ and CD8+ blood T cells expanded clonally by week 6 at 0.1 to 3.0 mg/kg.

Between the trimmed V and J ends, which lost 1 base and 7 bases, there was a span of 11 bases. Germline V CDR1 and CDR2: MGHRA, YSYEKL. The CDR3 has 14 residues. Note on this clone: What it binds is not known.

This table comes from immunoSEQ multiplex PCR, and its TCRdb copy is limited to in-frame clones, with some not included. Here the sample spans around 64,000 clones, 85% to 90% being singletons. The source is an adult with an advanced solid tumor such as melanoma, head and neck, liver or kidney cancer. The V and J genes are TRBV4-1 and TRBJ2-1; D gene unclear. The source was CD4+ or CD8+ T cells sorted from blood, collected in a trial of the OX40 agonist ivuxolimab. The CDR3, as DNA: TGCGCCAGCAGCCAAGGCTTTAGGTCTAATGAGCAGTTCTTC. As protein: CASSQGFRSNEQFF.